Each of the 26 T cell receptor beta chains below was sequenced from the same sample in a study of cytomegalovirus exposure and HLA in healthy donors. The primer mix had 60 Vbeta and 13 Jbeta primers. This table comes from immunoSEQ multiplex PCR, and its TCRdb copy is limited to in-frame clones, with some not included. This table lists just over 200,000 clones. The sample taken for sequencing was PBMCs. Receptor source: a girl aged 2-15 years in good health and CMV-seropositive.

The CDR3 loop is CASSLIDRGDYGYTF. The DNA for the CDR3 is TGTGCCAGCAGTTTGATCGACAGGGGAGACTATGGCTACACCTTC. The chain recombines TRBV28 with TRBJ1-2; 8 bases are a match to TRBD1. Germline V gives CDR1 MDHEN, CDR2 SYDVKM. This CDR3 spans 15 amino acids. Trimming cost V 3 bases and J 3 bases; bases outside gene matches: 6.

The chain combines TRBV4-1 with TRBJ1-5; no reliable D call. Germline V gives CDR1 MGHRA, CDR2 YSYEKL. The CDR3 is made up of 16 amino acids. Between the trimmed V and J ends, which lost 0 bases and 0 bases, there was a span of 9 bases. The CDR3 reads CASSQDRIDSNQPQHF. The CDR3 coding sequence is TGCGCCAGCAGCCAAGACAGGATTGATAGCAATCAGCCCCAGCATTTT.

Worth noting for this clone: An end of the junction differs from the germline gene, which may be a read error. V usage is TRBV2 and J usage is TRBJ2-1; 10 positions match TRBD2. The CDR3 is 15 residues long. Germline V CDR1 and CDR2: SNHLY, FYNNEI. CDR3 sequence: CASRPNSGRMNERFF. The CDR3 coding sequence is TGTGCCAGCAGACCCAATAGCGGGAGGATGAATGAGCGGTTCTTC. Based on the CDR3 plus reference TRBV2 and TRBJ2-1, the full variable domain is EPEVTQTPSHQVTQMGQEVILRCVPISNHLYFYWYRQILGQKVEFLVSFYNNEISEKSEIFDDQFSVERPDGSNFTLKIRSTKLEDSAMYFCASRPNSGRMNERFFGPGTRLTVL.

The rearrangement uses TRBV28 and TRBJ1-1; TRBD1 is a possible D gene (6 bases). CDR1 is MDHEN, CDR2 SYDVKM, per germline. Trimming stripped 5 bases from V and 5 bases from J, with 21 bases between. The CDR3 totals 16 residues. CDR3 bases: TGTGCCAGCAGTCTAATCTCAACAGGGAATTCGACTGAAGCTTTCTTT. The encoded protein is CASSLISTGNSTEAFF.

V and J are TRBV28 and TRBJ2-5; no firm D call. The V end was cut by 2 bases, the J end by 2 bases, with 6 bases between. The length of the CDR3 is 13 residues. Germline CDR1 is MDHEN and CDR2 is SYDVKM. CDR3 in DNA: TGTGCCAGCAGTTTAGGTCTACAAGAGACCCAGTACTTC. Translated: CASSLGLQETQYF.

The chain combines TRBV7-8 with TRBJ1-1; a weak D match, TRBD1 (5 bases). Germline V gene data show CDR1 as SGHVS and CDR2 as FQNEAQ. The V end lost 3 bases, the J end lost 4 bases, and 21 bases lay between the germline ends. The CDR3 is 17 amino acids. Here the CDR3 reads CASSLGEGGLRGTEAFF. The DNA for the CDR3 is TGTGCCAGCAGCTTGGGGGAGGGAGGGCTTAGGGGCACTGAAGCTTTCTTT.

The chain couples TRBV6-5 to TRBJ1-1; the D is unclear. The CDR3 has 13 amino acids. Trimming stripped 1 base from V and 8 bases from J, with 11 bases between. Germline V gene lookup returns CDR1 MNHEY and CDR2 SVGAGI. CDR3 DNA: TGTGCCAGCAGTTACTTCAGAAAGTCCGAAGCTTTCTTT. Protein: CASSYFRKSEAFF.

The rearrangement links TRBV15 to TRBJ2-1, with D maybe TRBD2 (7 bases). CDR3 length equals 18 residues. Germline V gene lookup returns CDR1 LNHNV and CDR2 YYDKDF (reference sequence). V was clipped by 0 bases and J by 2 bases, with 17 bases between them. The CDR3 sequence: CATSRDRRGGEPYNEQFF. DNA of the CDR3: TGTGCCACCAGCAGAGACCGCCGAGGGGGGGAACCCTACAATGAGCAGTTCTTC.

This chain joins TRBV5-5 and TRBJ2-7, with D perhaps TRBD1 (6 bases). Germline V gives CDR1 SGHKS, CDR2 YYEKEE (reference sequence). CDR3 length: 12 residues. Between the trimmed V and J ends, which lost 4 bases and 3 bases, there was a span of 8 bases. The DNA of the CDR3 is TGTGCCAGCAGCCCGACAGGCTACGAGCAGTACTTC. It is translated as CASSPTGYEQYF.

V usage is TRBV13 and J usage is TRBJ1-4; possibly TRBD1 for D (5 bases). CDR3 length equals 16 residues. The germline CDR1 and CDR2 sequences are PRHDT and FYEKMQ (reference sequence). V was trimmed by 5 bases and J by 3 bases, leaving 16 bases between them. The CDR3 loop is CASSPGQGTSNEKLFF. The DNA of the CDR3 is TGTGCCAGCAGCCCCGGGCAGGGTACGTCTAATGAAAAACTGTTTTTT.

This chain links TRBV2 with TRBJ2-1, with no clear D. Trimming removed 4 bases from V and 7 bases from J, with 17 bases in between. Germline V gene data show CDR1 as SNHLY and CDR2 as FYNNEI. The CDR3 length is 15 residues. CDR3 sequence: CASSVLTVVRNEQFF. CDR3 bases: TGTGCCAGCAGTGTCCTGACGGTTGTGAGGAATGAGCAGTTCTTC.

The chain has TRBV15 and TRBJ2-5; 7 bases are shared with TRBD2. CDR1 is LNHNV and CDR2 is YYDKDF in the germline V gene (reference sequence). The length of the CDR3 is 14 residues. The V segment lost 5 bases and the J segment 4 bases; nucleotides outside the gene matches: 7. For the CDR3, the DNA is TGTGCCACCAGCGTGGCGGGAGCTCGAGAGACCCAGTACTTC. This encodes CATSVAGARETQYF. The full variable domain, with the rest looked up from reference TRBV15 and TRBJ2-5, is DAMVIQNPRYQVTQFGKPVTLSCSQTLNHNVMYWYQQKSSQAPKLLFHYYDKDFNNEADTPDNFQSRRPNTSFCFLDIRSPGLGDTAMYLCATSVAGARETQYFGPGTRLLVL.

CDR3 residues: CASSDIRGWWGNTIYF. The CDR3 nucleotides are TGTGCCAGCAGCGACATCAGGGGTTGGTGGGGAAACACCATATATTTT. The chain carries TRBV7-2 and TRBJ1-3, with D perhaps matching TRBD1 (6 bases). The V end lost 5 bases, the J end lost 4 bases, and 18 bases lay between the germline ends. This CDR3 is built from 16 residues. The germline CDR1 and CDR2 sequences are SGHTA and FQGNSA.

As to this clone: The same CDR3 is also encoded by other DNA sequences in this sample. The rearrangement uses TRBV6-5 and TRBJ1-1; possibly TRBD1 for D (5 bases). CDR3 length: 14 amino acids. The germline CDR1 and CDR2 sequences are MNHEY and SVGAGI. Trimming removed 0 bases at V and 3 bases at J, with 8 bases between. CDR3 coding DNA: TGTGCCAGCAGTTACTCGGGGGGGGACACTGAAGCTTTCTTT. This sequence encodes CASSYSGGDTEAFF.

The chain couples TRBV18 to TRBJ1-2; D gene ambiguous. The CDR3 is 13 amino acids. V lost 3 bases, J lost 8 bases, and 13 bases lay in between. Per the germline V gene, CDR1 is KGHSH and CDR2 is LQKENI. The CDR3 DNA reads TGTGCCAGCTCACCCCCGGGAGCGCGAGGCTACACCTTC. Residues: CASSPPGARGYTF. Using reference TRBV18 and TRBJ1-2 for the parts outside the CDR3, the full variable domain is NAGVMQNPRHLVRRRGQEARLRCSPMKGHSHVYWYRQLPEEGLKFMVYLQKENIIDESGMPKERFSAEFPKEGPSILRIQQVVRGDSAAYFCASSPPGARGYTFGSGTRLTVV.

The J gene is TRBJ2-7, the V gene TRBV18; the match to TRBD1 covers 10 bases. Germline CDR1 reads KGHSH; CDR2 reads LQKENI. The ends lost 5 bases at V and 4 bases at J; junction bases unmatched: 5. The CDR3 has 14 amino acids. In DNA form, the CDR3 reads TGTGCCAGCTCATCGACAGGGGGCAAGTACGAGCAGTACTTC. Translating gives CASSSTGGKYEQYF.

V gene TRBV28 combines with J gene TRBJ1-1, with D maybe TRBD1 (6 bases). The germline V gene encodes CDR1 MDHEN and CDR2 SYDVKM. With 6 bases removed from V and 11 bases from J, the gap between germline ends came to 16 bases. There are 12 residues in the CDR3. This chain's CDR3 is CASSPRGMDAFF. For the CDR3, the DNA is TGTGCCAGCAGCCCGAGGGGGATGGATGCTTTCTTT. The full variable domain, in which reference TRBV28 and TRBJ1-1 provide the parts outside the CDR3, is DVKVTQSSRYLVKRTGEKVFLECVQDMDHENMFWYRQDPGLGLRLIYFSYDVKMKEKGDIPEGYSVSREKKERFSLILESASTNQTSMYLCASSPRGMDAFFGQGTRLTVV.

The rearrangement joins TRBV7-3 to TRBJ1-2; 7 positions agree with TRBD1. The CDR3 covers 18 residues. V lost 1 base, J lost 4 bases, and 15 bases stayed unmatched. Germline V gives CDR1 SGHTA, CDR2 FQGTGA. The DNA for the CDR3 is TGTGCCAGCAGCTTAAATAAGGATGAAACAGGGGACTTCTATGGCTACACCTTC. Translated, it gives CASSLNKDETGDFYGYTF.

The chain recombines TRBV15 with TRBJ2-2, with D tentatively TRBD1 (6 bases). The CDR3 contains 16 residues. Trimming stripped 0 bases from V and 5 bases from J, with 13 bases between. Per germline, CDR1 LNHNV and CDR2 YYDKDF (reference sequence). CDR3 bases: TGTGCCACCAGCAGAGATTCAGGACAGCGGACCGGGGAGCTGTTTTTT. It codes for CATSRDSGQRTGELFF.

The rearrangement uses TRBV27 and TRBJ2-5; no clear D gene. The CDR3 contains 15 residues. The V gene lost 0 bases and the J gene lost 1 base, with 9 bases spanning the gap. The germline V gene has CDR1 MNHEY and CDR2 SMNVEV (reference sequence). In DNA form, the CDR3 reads TGTGCCAGCAGTTTATCGAGGCAACCCCAAGAGACCCAGTACTTC. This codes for CASSLSRQPQETQYF.

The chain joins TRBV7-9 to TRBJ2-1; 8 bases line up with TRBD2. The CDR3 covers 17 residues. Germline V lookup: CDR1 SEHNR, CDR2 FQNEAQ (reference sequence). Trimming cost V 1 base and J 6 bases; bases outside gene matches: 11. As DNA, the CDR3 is TGTGCCAGCAGCTTAGAAATCTCGGGAGGGATTCTCAATGAGCAGTTCTTC. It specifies CASSLEISGGILNEQFF. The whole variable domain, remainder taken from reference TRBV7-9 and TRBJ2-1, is DTGVSQNPRHKITKRGQNVTFRCDPISEHNRLYWYRQTLGQGPEFLTYFQNEAQLEKSRLLSDRFSAERPKGSFSTLEIQRTEQGDSAMYLCASSLEISGGILNEQFFGPGTRLTVL.

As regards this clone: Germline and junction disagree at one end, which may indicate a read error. The CDR3 loop reads CATSRGTGTSYEQYF. CDR3 sequence (DNA): TGTGCCACCAGTAGAGGGACAGGTACTTCCTACGAGCAGTACTTC. The chain uses TRBV15 and TRBJ2-5; TRBD1 agrees at 8 bases. Judging by the DNA end, TRBJ2-7 fits better; the J call may be wrong. The CDR3 runs to 15 residues. Per the germline V gene, CDR1 is LNHNV and CDR2 is YYDKDF (reference sequence).

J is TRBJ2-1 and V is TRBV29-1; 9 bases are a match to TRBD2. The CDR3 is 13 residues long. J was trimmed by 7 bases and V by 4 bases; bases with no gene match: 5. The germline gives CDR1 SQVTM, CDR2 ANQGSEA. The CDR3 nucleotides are TGCAGCGTTGTAGCGGGAGAGCGGAATGAGCAGTTCTTC. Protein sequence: CSVVAGERNEQFF.

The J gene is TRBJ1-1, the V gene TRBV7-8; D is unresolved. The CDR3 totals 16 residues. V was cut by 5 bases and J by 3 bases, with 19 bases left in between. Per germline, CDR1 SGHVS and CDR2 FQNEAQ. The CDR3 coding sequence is TGTGCCAGCAGCCCCCCCAAGACCGGGTTATACACTGAAGCTTTCTTT. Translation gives CASSPPKTGLYTEAFF. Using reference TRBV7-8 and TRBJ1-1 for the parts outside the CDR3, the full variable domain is GAGVSQSPRYKVAKRGQDVALRCDPISGHVSLFWYQQALGQGPEFLTYFQNEAQLDKSGLPSDRFFAERPEGSVSTLKIQRTQQEDSAVYLCASSPPKTGLYTEAFFGQGTRLTVV.

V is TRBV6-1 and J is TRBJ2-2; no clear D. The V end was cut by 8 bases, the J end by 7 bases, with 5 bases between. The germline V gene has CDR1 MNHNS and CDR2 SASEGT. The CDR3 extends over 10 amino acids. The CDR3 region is CASADGELFF. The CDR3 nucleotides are TGTGCCAGCGCGGACGGGGAGCTGTTTTTT.

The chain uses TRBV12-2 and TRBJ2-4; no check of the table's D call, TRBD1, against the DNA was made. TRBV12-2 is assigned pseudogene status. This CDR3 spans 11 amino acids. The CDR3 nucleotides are TGTGCAAGTCGCCATAAAAACATTCAGTACTTC. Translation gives CASRHKNIQYF.